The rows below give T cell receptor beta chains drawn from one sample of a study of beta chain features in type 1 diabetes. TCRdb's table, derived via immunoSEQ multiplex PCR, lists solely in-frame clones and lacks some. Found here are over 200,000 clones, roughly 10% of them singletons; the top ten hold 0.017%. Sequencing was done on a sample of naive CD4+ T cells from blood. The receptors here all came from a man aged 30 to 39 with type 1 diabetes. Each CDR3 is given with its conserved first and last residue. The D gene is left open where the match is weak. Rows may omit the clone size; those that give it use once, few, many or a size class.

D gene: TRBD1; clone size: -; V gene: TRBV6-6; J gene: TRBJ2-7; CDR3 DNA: TGTGCCAGCAGCCGGGACAGGGGGCGATACGAGCAGTACTTC; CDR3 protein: CASSRDRGRYEQYF
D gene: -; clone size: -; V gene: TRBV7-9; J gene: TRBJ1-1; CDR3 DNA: TGTGCCAGCAGCTACCCCTTGTTGGTAGGGAGGAACACTGAAGCTTTCTTT; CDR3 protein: CASSYPLLVGRNTEAFF
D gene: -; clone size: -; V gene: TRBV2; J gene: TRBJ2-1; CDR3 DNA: TGTGCCAGCAGTGGGGGACTCGAGGCGCAGTTCTTC; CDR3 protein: CASSGGLEAQFF
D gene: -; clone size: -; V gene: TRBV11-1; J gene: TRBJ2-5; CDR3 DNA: TGTGCCAGCAGTTCGGGGGGCTCCCACGAGACCCAGTACTTC; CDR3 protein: CASSSGGSHETQYF
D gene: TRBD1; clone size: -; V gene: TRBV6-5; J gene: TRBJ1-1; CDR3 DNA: TGTGCCAGCAAGACAGGGGTGAACACTGAAGCTTTCTTT; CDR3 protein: CASKTGVNTEAFF
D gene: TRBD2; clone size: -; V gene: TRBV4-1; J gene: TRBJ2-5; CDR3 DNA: TGCGCCAGCAGCCAAGTTATAGCGGGGGAGACCCAGTACTTC; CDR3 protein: CASSQVIAGETQYF
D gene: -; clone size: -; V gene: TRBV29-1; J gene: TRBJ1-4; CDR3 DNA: TGCAGCGTTGGGGAGGCGCGGGGAAAACTGTTTTTT; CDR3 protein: CSVGEARGKLFF
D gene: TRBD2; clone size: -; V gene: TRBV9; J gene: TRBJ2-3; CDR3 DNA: TGTGCCAGCAGCCCGTCAGGATCTCGGGGGGGCACAGATACGCAGTATTTT; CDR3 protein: CASSPSGSRGGTDTQYF
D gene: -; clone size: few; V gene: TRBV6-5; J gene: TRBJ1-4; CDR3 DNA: TGTGCCAGCAGGCCGGGTTTGAATGAAAAACTGTTTTTT; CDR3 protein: CASRPGLNEKLFF
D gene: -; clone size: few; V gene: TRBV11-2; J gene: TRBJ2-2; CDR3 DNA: TGTGCCAGCAGCCTAAACACCGGGGAGCTGTTTTTT; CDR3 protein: CASSLNTGELFF
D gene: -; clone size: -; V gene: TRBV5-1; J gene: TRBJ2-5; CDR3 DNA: TGCGCCAGCAGCTTGCTCGACTCCCAAGAGACCCAGTACTTC; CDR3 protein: CASSLLDSQETQYF
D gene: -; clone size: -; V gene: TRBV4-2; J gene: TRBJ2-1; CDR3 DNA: TGTGCCAGCAGCCAAGATAGGGAGGAGCAGTTCTTC; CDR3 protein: CASSQDREEQFF
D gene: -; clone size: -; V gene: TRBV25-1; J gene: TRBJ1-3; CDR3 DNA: TGTGCCAGCCATTGGGGGGATGGACCGTCTGGAAACACCATATATTTT; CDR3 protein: CASHWGDGPSGNTIYF
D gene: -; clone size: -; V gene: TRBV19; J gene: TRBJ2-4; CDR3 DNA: TGTGCCAGTAGTAGGAGGGGTGCCAAAAACATTCAGTACTTC; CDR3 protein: CASSRRGAKNIQYF
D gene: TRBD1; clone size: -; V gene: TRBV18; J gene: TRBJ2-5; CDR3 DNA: TGTGCCAGCTCAGGACAGGGTCAAGAGACCCAGTACTTC; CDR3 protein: CASSGQGQETQYF